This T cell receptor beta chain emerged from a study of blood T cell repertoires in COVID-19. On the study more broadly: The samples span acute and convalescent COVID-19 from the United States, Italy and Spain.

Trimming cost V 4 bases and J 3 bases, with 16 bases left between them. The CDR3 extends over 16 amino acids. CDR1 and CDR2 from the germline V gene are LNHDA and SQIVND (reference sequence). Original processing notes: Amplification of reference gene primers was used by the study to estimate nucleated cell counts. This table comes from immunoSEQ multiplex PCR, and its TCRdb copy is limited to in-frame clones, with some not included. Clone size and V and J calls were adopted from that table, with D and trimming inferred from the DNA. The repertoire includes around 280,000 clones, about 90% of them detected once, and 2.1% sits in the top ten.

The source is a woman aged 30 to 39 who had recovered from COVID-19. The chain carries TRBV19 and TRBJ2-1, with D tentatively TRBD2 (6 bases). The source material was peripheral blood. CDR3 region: CASSTDTSRYYNEQFF. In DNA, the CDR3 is TGTGCCAGTAGTACCGACACTAGCAGGTACTACAATGAGCAGTTCTTC. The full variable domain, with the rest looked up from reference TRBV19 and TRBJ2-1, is DGGITQSPKYLFRKEGQNVTLSCEQNLNHDAMYWYRQDPGQGLRLIYYSQIVNDFQKGDIAEGYSVSREKKESFPLTVTSAQKNPTAFYLCASSTDTSRYYNEQFFGPGTRLTVL.